A selection of T cell receptor beta chains follows, all from one sample in a study of blood T cells in healthy people across ages. TCRdb re-called the 5' RACE reads with MiXCR, one entry per CDR3 protein. Here the sample spans hundreds of thousands of distinct CDR3 sequences, more than 45% being singletons. The sample consisted of blood. Receptors were obtained from an elderly man in good health. Both conserved end residues are part of each CDR3. D genes are given only for firm matches. Expanded clones get a size class; other rows say once, few or many, or leave the size out.

CDR3 length: 14
D gene: NA
V gene: TRBV6-2/TRBV6-3
clone size: once
J gene: TRBJ1-4
CDR3 protein: CAAGSRATNEKLFF
CDR3 DNA: TGTGCCGCGGGCAGCCGTGCAACTAATGAAAAACTGTTTTTT

CDR3 length: 13
D gene: TRBD2
V gene: TRBV2
clone size: NA
J gene: TRBJ2-3
CDR3 protein: CAGRGRLTDTQYF
CDR3 DNA: TGTGCCGGGCGGGGGAGACTCACAGATACGCAGTATTTT

CDR3 length: 16
D gene: TRBD2
V gene: TRBV20-1
clone size: NA
J gene: TRBJ2-7
CDR3 protein: CSARDLAGGPLREQYF
CDR3 DNA: TGCAGTGCTAGAGATTTGGCGGGAGGTCCGCTTCGCGAGCAGTACTTC

CDR3 length: 14
D gene: NA
V gene: TRBV11-2
clone size: few
J gene: TRBJ1-1
CDR3 protein: CASSPRTGSTEAFF
CDR3 DNA: TGTGCCAGCAGCCCAAGAACAGGGAGCACTGAAGCTTTCTTT

CDR3 length: 20
D gene: TRBD2
V gene: TRBV2
clone size: NA
J gene: TRBJ2-5
CDR3 protein: CASSAPSSRGLAGASETQYF
CDR3 DNA: TGTGCCAGCAGTGCCCCCTCGTCCCGGGGACTAGCAGGGGCCTCGGAGACCCAGTACTTC

CDR3 length: 13
D gene: TRBD1
V gene: TRBV18
clone size: NA
J gene: TRBJ2-7
CDR3 protein: CASSTGGQNEQYF
CDR3 DNA: TGTGCCAGCTCGACAGGGGGCCAAAACGAGCAGTACTTC

CDR3 length: 14
D gene: NA
V gene: TRBV20-1
clone size: NA
J gene: TRBJ1-2
CDR3 protein: CSARGPRSDYGYTF
CDR3 DNA: TGCAGTGCTAGAGGCCCAAGGTCTGACTATGGCTACACCTTC

CDR3 length: 11
D gene: NA
V gene: TRBV6-5
clone size: NA
J gene: TRBJ1-1
CDR3 protein: CASSYGPEAFF
CDR3 DNA: TGTGCCAGCAGTTATGGGCCAGAAGCTTTCTTT

CDR3 length: 14
D gene: NA
V gene: TRBV3-1
clone size: few
J gene: TRBJ2-7
CDR3 protein: CASSPTGRVYEQYF
CDR3 DNA: TGTGCCAGCAGCCCGACGGGCAGGGTCTACGAGCAGTACTTC

CDR3 length: 13
D gene: NA
V gene: TRBV29-1
clone size: NA
J gene: TRBJ2-2
CDR3 protein: CSGRGQNTGELFF
CDR3 DNA: TGCAGCGGGCGGGGACAGAACACCGGGGAGCTGTTTTTT

CDR3 length: 17
D gene: NA
V gene: TRBV6-5
clone size: many
J gene: TRBJ2-1
CDR3 protein: CASSKPKGLYIYNEQFF
CDR3 DNA: TGTGCCAGCAGCAAACCGAAGGGACTCTATATTTACAATGAGCAGTTCTTC

CDR3 length: 15
D gene: TRBD1
V gene: TRBV29-1
clone size: NA
J gene: TRBJ1-4
CDR3 protein: CSVTGTGPTNEKLFF
CDR3 DNA: TGCAGCGTTACCGGGACAGGGCCAACTAATGAAAAACTGTTTTTT

CDR3 length: 13
D gene: NA
V gene: TRBV6-2/TRBV6-3
clone size: few
J gene: TRBJ2-7
CDR3 protein: CASSYDYSYEQYF
CDR3 DNA: TGTGCCAGCAGTTACGACTACTCCTACGAGCAGTACTTC

CDR3 length: 22
D gene: TRBD2
V gene: TRBV15
clone size: few
J gene: TRBJ2-5
CDR3 protein: CATSSGFPPSSGGSRSQETQYF
CDR3 DNA: TGTGCCACCAGCAGTGGATTCCCGCCCTCTAGCGGGGGGTCCCGCTCTCAAGAGACCCAGTACTTC

CDR3 length: 14
D gene: TRBD1
V gene: TRBV6-2/TRBV6-3
clone size: NA
J gene: TRBJ2-4
CDR3 protein: CASCWTGGDDIQYF
CDR3 DNA: TGTGCCAGCTGCTGGACAGGGGGCGACGACATTCAGTACTTC

CDR3 length: 16
D gene: TRBD1
V gene: TRBV6-6
clone size: many
J gene: TRBJ2-1
CDR3 protein: CAGSYAGQGGYNEQFF
CDR3 DNA: TGTGCCGGCAGTTACGCCGGACAGGGTGGTTACAATGAGCAGTTCTTC

CDR3 length: 14
D gene: NA
V gene: TRBV9
clone size: few
J gene: TRBJ2-5
CDR3 protein: CASSGGGLQETQYF
CDR3 DNA: TGTGCCAGCAGCGGTGGTGGACTCCAAGAGACCCAGTACTTC

CDR3 length: 16
D gene: TRBD1
V gene: TRBV7-3
clone size: NA
J gene: TRBJ2-5
CDR3 protein: CASSPGGAPGRETQYF
CDR3 DNA: TGTGCCAGCAGCCCAGGGGGAGCACCGGGCCGAGAGACCCAGTACTTC

CDR3 length: 14
D gene: TRBD2
V gene: TRBV20-1
clone size: NA
J gene: TRBJ2-7
CDR3 protein: CSASMRGGRFEQYF
CDR3 DNA: TGCAGTGCTAGTATGCGGGGGGGCCGATTTGAGCAGTACTTC

CDR3 length: 15
D gene: NA
V gene: TRBV12-3/TRBV12-4
clone size: NA
J gene: TRBJ2-3
CDR3 protein: CASSPAVGRTDTQYF
CDR3 DNA: TGTGCCAGCAGTCCCGCGGTAGGGCGCACAGATACGCAGTATTTT

CDR3 length: 15
D gene: TRBD1
V gene: TRBV4-1
clone size: few
J gene: TRBJ2-7
CDR3 protein: CASSQVTGVSHEQYF
CDR3 DNA: TGCGCCAGCAGCCAAGTAACAGGGGTATCCCACGAGCAGTACTTC

CDR3 length: 14
D gene: NA
V gene: TRBV7-9
clone size: NA
J gene: TRBJ1-1
CDR3 protein: CASSRLMGDTEAFF
CDR3 DNA: TGTGCCAGCAGCCGGTTAATGGGGGACACTGAAGCTTTCTTT

CDR3 length: 14
D gene: TRBD1
V gene: TRBV29-1
clone size: NA
J gene: TRBJ2-1
CDR3 protein: CSVDLTGGFNEQFF
CDR3 DNA: TGCAGCGTTGATTTGACAGGGGGATTCAATGAGCAGTTCTTC

CDR3 length: 14
D gene: NA
V gene: TRBV18
clone size: NA
J gene: TRBJ2-3
CDR3 protein: CASSPERGTNTQYF
CDR3 DNA: TGTGCCAGCTCACCAGAAAGGGGGACGAATACGCAGTATTTT

CDR3 length: 16
D gene: TRBD1
V gene: TRBV20-1
clone size: NA
J gene: TRBJ1-1
CDR3 protein: CSAQTLNRGLNTEAFF
CDR3 DNA: TGCAGTGCTCAAACCCTTAACAGGGGGCTCAACACTGAAGCTTTCTTT

CDR3 length: 13
D gene: TRBD1
V gene: TRBV7-6
clone size: NA
J gene: TRBJ2-7
CDR3 protein: CASSFDREDEQYF
CDR3 DNA: TGTGCCAGCAGTTTCGACAGGGAAGACGAGCAGTACTTC

CDR3 length: 11
D gene: NA
V gene: TRBV10-3
clone size: NA
J gene: TRBJ2-1
CDR3 protein: CAIRSDDEQFF
CDR3 DNA: TGTGCCATCAGGAGCGATGATGAGCAGTTCTTC

CDR3 length: 15
D gene: TRBD2
V gene: TRBV4-3
clone size: NA
J gene: TRBJ2-7
CDR3 protein: CASSQGLAGRNEQYF
CDR3 DNA: TGCGCCAGCAGCCAAGGACTAGCGGGACGAAACGAGCAGTACTTC

CDR3 length: 10
D gene: NA
V gene: TRBV6-5
clone size: many
J gene: TRBJ2-5
CDR3 protein: CASGRETQYF
CDR3 DNA: TGTGCCAGCGGACGGGAGACCCAGTACTTC